This entry lists 13 T cell receptor beta chains sequenced from one sample in a study of blood T cells in healthy people across ages. PCR was performed a second time for 7 to 11 cycles using a sample-barcoded 5' primer and a J-beta primer mix. MiXCR, run by TCRdb on the 5' RACE reads, gives a single entry per CDR3 protein. The profile shows about 770,000 distinct CDR3 sequences, 40% to 50% of them singletons. Material for sequencing was blood. The receptors were sampled from a man aged 55 to 70 in good health.

The chain carries TRBV4-1 and TRBJ2-3; D ambiguous. This CDR3 has 15 residues. V was cut by 3 bases and J by 1 base, with 11 bases left in between. Germline V lookup: CDR1 MGHRA, CDR2 YSYEKL. The CDR3: CASSHHRTGTDTQYF. CDR3 nucleotides: TGCGCCAGCAGCCATCACAGAACGGGCACAGATACGCAGTATTTT.

For this clonotype: Germline and junction disagree at one end, which may indicate a read error. As DNA, the CDR3 is TGTGCCAGCGCCGGACAGGGGATGAACACCGAAGCTTTCTTT. Protein product: CASAGQGMNTEAFF. The chain has TRBV2 and TRBJ1-1; 9 positions agree with TRBD1. This CDR3 has 14 residues. Germline V gives CDR1 SNHLY, CDR2 FYNNEI.

Ten or more counts support this clonotype. V usage is TRBV7-2 and J usage is TRBJ2-1, with a possible D match to TRBD2 (7 bases). Germline assignment: CDR1 SGHTA and CDR2 FQGNSA. The CDR3 runs 12 residues. V lost 6 bases, J lost 10 bases, and 13 bases lay in between. The CDR3 sequence is CASRAGGGEQFF. In nucleotides, the CDR3 is TGTGCCAGCAGAGCTGGGGGGGGCGAGCAGTTCTTC.

This sequence joins TRBV4-1 and TRBJ2-5; D could derive from TRBD1 or TRBD2 (6 bases each). Per the germline V gene, CDR1 is MGHRA and CDR2 is YSYEKL. The ends were cut back, 0 bases at V and 5 bases at J, with 16 bases in the middle. The CDR3 sequence is 16 residues long. The CDR3, as DNA: TGCGCCAGCAGCCAAGAATTAGGGGGGCCCGGGGAGACCCAGTACTTC. Amino acid sequence: CASSQELGGPGETQYF.

This clonotype was counted between two and nine times. V usage is TRBV27 and J usage is TRBJ1-2; D ambiguous. V was trimmed by 7 bases and J by 3 bases, leaving 12 bases between them. The CDR3 spans 13 residues. Germline loops: CDR1 MNHEY, CDR2 SMNVEV (reference sequence). The chain's CDR3 is CASKSKLDYGYTF. CDR3 nucleotide sequence: TGTGCCAGCAAGTCCAAACTTGACTATGGCTACACCTTC.

The rearrangement joins TRBV5-1 to TRBJ2-7, with D maybe TRBD1 (6 bases). Trimming removed 2 bases from V and 1 base from J, with 13 bases in between. CDR1 is SGHRS, CDR2 YFSETQ, per germline. The CDR3 covers 15 residues. The CDR3 protein is CASSFDGTTSYEQYF. CDR3 in DNA: TGCGCCAGCAGCTTCGACGGGACAACTTCCTACGAGCAGTACTTC.

The V and J genes are TRBV20-1 and TRBJ2-5; D not resolved. CDR1 DFQATT and CDR2 SNEGSKA come from the germline V gene (reference sequence). The CDR3 contains 12 residues. Between the trimmed V and J ends, which lost 3 bases and 1 base, there was a span of 6 bases. The CDR3 DNA sequence: TGCAGTGCTAGTGAAGTCCAAGAGACCCAGTACTTC. This sequence encodes CSASEVQETQYF.

This clonotype has a handful of counts. The chain links TRBV7-6 to TRBJ2-1, with 14 nucleotides matching TRBD2. Germline V gene sequence: CDR1 SGHVS, CDR2 FNYEAQ. This CDR3 region has 20 residues. J gave up 3 bases and V 5 bases, and 15 bases lay outside the gene matches. The CDR3 DNA sequence: TGTGCCAGCAGCGCACGCCCGACTAGCGGGGGGGGTTCAGGCTACAATGAGCAGTTCTTC. It yields the protein CASSARPTSGGGSGYNEQFF.

The V call is TRBV6-6, the J call TRBJ2-5; 8 bases agree with TRBD1. The CDR3 runs to 12 residues. Germline V CDR1 and CDR2: MNHNY, SVGAGI (reference sequence). Losses at the gene ends were 6 bases for V and 14 bases for J; bases not matched to a gene: 11. The CDR3 sequence is CASRKGQGLCYF. Here the CDR3 DNA reads TGTGCCAGCAGAAAAGGACAGGGCTTGTGCTACTTC.

As for this clonotype: One end of the junction does not line up with germline, which may come from a read error. The J gene is TRBJ2-4, the V gene TRBV9; 10 bases agree with TRBD2. The J call is uncertain, as TRBJ2-5 better fits the DNA end. The CDR3 is 16 residues long. The V gene's germline CDR1 is SGDLS and CDR2 YYNGEE. CDR3 nucleotide sequence: TGTGCCCGCAGCCCCACAGCTAGCGGGGGTTGGGAGACCCAGTACTTC. It specifies CARSPTASGGWETQYF.

At least ten counts were recorded for this clonotype. CDR3 residues: CSASIPGHYEQYF. The CDR3 region has the DNA TGCAGTGCTAGTATCCCCGGTCACTACGAGCAGTACTTC. The chain uses TRBV20-1 and TRBJ2-7; D uncertain. V was trimmed by 3 bases and J by 3 bases, leaving 12 bases between them. The CDR3 runs to 13 residues. From germline, CDR1 is DFQATT and CDR2 SNEGSKA (reference sequence).

CDR3 coding DNA: TGCGCCAGCAGCTTCGGCGTGCAACAGAACACTGAAGCTTTCTTT. This codes for CASSFGVQQNTEAFF. V is TRBV5-1 and J is TRBJ1-1, with no clear D. The CDR3 contains 15 residues. V was cut by 2 bases and J by 1 base, with 12 bases left in between. Germline CDR1 reads SGHRS; CDR2 reads YFSETQ. Supplemented by reference TRBV5-1 and TRBJ1-1, the full variable domain reads KAGVTQTPRYLIKTRGQQVTLSCSPISGHRSVSWYQQTPGQGLQFLFEYFSETQRNKGNFPGRFSGRQFSNSRSEMNVSTLELGDSALYLCASSFGVQQNTEAFFGQGTRLTVV.

V gene TRBV5-1 combines with J gene TRBJ1-1; perhaps TRBD1 as D (6 bases). Germline V gene data show CDR1 as SGHRS and CDR2 as YFSETQ. The CDR3 has 15 amino acids. Trimming cost V 3 bases and J 6 bases, with 18 bases left between them. DNA for the CDR3: TGCGCCAGCAGCTCAACTAGGGGGGGGATCCCTGAAGCTTTCTTT. This encodes CASSSTRGGIPEAFF.